Listed here are 17 T cell receptor beta chains from one sample, sequenced in a study of CD8 T cells in Susac syndrome. Random-hexamer reverse transcription was applied to roughly 0.5 to 1 ug RNA. TCRdb re-called the immunoSEQ multiplex PCR reads through MiXCR, storing one row per CDR3 protein. The sample includes around 130,000 distinct CDR3 sequences, around 94% seen only once; the top ten take 0.25% to 0.3%. Sequencing was carried out using CD8+ T cells from PBMCs. The receptors were gathered from a human donor with Susac syndrome.

The chain combines TRBV13 with TRBJ1-1, with no clear D. CDR3 size: 11 residues. Germline CDR1 reads PRHDT; CDR2 reads FYEKMQ (reference sequence). The V end was cut by 6 bases, the J end by 10 bases, with 12 bases between. DNA for the CDR3: TGTGCCAGCAGTGGGGATGTCCGAGCTTTCTTT. It translates to CASSGDVRAFF.

The CDR3 here is CASSPLRTSPEQYF. The CDR3 bases are TGTGCCAGCAGCCCTCTCCGGACTAGCCCAGAGCAGTACTTC. The rearrangement links TRBV14 to TRBJ2-7; 8 bases are a match to TRBD2. V trimming: 4 bases; J trimming: 7 bases; junction bases outside the gene matches: 9. Germline V gene lookup returns CDR1 SGHDN and CDR2 FVKESK. This CDR3 is 14 amino acids long.

V is TRBV29-1 and J is TRBJ2-7; 9 bases are shared with TRBD1. Germline V CDR1 and CDR2: SQVTM, ANQGSEA. The CDR3 contains 17 residues. The V gene end was trimmed by 0 bases and the J gene end by 7 bases; junction bases not matched to a gene: 16. CDR3 amino acids: CSVEEPRDRAVPGEQYF. CDR3 sequence (DNA): TGCAGCGTTGAAGAGCCCCGGGACAGGGCCGTCCCGGGGGAGCAGTACTTC.

In DNA, the CDR3 is TGTGCCAGCAGCGCCGACAGGGGGAGGGACCACTCTGGGGCCAACGTCCTGACTTTC. Protein sequence: CASSADRGRDHSGANVLTF. The rearrangement links TRBV7-9 to TRBJ2-6, with 9 bases matching TRBD1. The CDR3 consists of 19 residues. V trimming: 5 bases; J trimming: 0 bases; junction bases outside the gene matches: 11. Germline CDR1 and CDR2: SEHNR and FQNEAQ (reference sequence).

The chain carries TRBV19 and TRBJ1-1; D might be TRBD1 (5 bases). The germline V gene encodes CDR1 LNHDA and CDR2 SQIVND (reference sequence). The V end was cut by 1 base, the J end by 6 bases, with 6 bases between. This CDR3 spans 12 amino acids. Here the CDR3 reads CASSIAGAEAFF. The CDR3 bases are TGTGCCAGTAGTATAGCGGGGGCTGAAGCTTTCTTT.

The CDR3 region has the DNA TGTGCCAGCAGCGTAGGCGCAGAAAAGGGCACAGATACGCAGTATTTT. It codes for CASSVGAEKGTDTQYF. J is TRBJ2-3 and V is TRBV9; D is undetermined. Germline CDR1 is SGDLS and CDR2 is YYNGEE. The CDR3 is 16 amino acids. Trimming took 0 bases from V and 1 from J, leaving 12 bases between them.

The chain employs TRBV7-3 and TRBJ2-4; 7 bases are a match to TRBD2. V dropped 5 bases and J dropped 8; count of bases not matched to a gene: 15. Germline CDR1 is SGHTA and CDR2 is FQGTGA. The CDR3 extends over 16 amino acids. The CDR3 sequence: CASSLLGASGGDIQYF. The CDR3 DNA sequence: TGTGCCAGCAGCCTCCTTGGCGCTAGCGGAGGGGACATTCAGTACTTC.

The rearrangement uses TRBV4-2 and TRBJ2-3, with D maybe TRBD2 (5 bases). Germline assignment: CDR1 LGHNA and CDR2 YNFKEQ. The CDR3 runs to 15 residues. The germline V and J ends were trimmed by 0 bases and 3 bases, with 10 bases remaining between them. CDR3 coding DNA: TGTGCCAGCAGCCAAGAGATAAGGGAGACAGATACGCAGTATTTT. Translating it yields CASSQEIRETDTQYF.

The CDR3 protein is CASRGGGAFF. CDR3 DNA: TGTGCCAGCAGGGGGGGAGGGGCTTTCTTT. This chain uses TRBV4-2 with TRBJ1-1, with TRBD1 as a possible D gene (5 bases). Per germline, CDR1 LGHNA and CDR2 YNFKEQ. The V end lost 6 bases, the J end lost 11 bases, and 10 bases lay between the germline ends. This CDR3 region has 10 residues.

V gene TRBV2 combines with J gene TRBJ1-2; D is unclear. CDR3 length: 15 amino acids. V gave up 1 base and J gave up 3 bases, with 12 bases separating them. The germline V gene has CDR1 SNHLY and CDR2 FYNNEI. The CDR3 nucleotides are TGTGCCAGCAGTGAAGAGGCAGGTTCTTACTATGGCTACACCTTC. Protein: CASSEEAGSYYGYTF.

V gene TRBV9 combines with J gene TRBJ2-7, with 9 bases that match TRBD1. CDR3 length equals 14 residues. V was pared by 5 bases and J by 5 bases, with 8 bases of the junction left unmatched. CDR1 and CDR2 (germline): SGDLS, YYNGEE. The CDR3 loop is CASSQTGGKDEQYF. The CDR3 DNA is TGTGCCAGCAGTCAAACAGGGGGCAAGGACGAGCAGTACTTC.

This chain uses TRBV29-1 with TRBJ2-2; 7 nucleotides agree with TRBD2. CDR1 SQVTM and CDR2 ANQGSEA come from the germline V gene. J lost 5 bases, V lost 3 bases, and 9 bases had no gene match. This CDR3 is 15 amino acids long. CDR3 loop: CSVDAGREGTGELFF. The CDR3 coding sequence is TGCAGCGTTGACGCGGGCAGGGAGGGAACCGGGGAGCTGTTTTTT.

V usage is TRBV3-1 and J usage is TRBJ2-3; TRBD2 matches 10 bases. The CDR3 spans 15 residues. With V trimmed by 1 base and J by 5 bases, 3 bases remained unmatched. Germline V gene lookup returns CDR1 LGHDT and CDR2 YNNKEL (reference sequence). The DNA of the CDR3 is TGTGCCAGCAGCCAAGCGTCTAGCGGGGGAGATACGCAGTATTTT. As protein: CASSQASSGGDTQYF.

V usage is TRBV9 and J usage is TRBJ2-1, with D perhaps TRBD2 (7 bases). The CDR3 contains 14 residues. The germline V gene has CDR1 SGDLS and CDR2 YYNGEE. V lost 0 bases and J 6 bases, leaving 10 bases between the germline ends. The DNA of the CDR3 is TGTGCCAGCAGCGTAGGCGGGGGCCTCAATGAGCAGTTCTTC. The encoded protein is CASSVGGGLNEQFF.

This chain uses TRBV27 with TRBJ1-1; D gene unclear. Trimming pared 7 bases from V and 4 bases from J, leaving 16 bases between. The CDR3 sequence is 14 residues long. Germline V gives CDR1 MNHEY, CDR2 SMNVEV (reference sequence). DNA for the CDR3: TGTGCCAGCACCCCGACGTTCCGTAGCACTGAAGCTTTCTTT. This translates into CASTPTFRSTEAFF.

The chain is built from TRBV20-1 and TRBJ2-1; TRBD2 agrees at 9 bases. Germline CDR1 is DFQATT and CDR2 is SNEGSKA (reference sequence). The CDR3 is 17 residues long. The V and J ends lost 0 bases and 6 bases, in that order; junction bases with no gene match: 12. Here the CDR3 reads CSARDSGLAGFGNEQFF. The CDR3 region has the DNA TGCAGTGCTAGAGATTCTGGGCTAGCGGGGTTCGGCAATGAGCAGTTCTTC.

This sequence joins TRBV29-1 and TRBJ1-1, with D maybe TRBD1 (5 bases). The CDR3 consists of 13 residues. Trimming removed 3 bases at V and 1 base at J, with 9 bases between. Germline-derived CDR1 and CDR2 are SQVTM and ANQGSEA. CDR3 protein: CSVDGTGNTEAFF. In nucleotides, the CDR3 is TGCAGCGTTGATGGGACGGGGAACACTGAAGCTTTCTTT.